Described below is a single T cell receptor (beta chain) sequence and its context. Its antigen is still unknown. TCRdb's table, derived via immunoSEQ multiplex PCR, lists solely in-frame clones and lacks some. The sample holds about 37,000 clones; around 80% are singletons and the top ten take about 15%. This CDR3 is 13 amino acids long. Trimming cost V 0 bases and J 3 bases, with 7 bases left between them. Germline V gives CDR1 SGHRS, CDR2 YFSETQ. The entry originates in a study of PD-1 blockade in classical Hodgkin lymphoma. Study in general: A 3 mg/kg intravenous dose of nivolumab was received by patients every 2 weeks.

Overall study findings and caveats: Repertoire difference causes, possibly disease activity or prior therapy, remain undefined. Partial responders and progressors had significantly lower baseline TCR diversity. CD4+ TCR diversity, unlike CD8+, climbed significantly by C4D1.

Patients all relapsed after autologous stem cell transplantation, and there was variation in brentuximab vedotin exposure. The rearrangement uses TRBV5-1 and TRBJ2-7; D is unresolved. The sequencing used peripheral blood mononuclear cells (PBMCs), collected before the second cycle of nivolumab. The TCR originated in a human donor with classical Hodgkin lymphoma. The CDR3 nucleotides are TGCGCCAGCAGCTTGGATGCCCTCTACGAGCAGTACTTC. Amino acid sequence: CASSLDALYEQYF.